A selection of T cell receptor beta chains follows, all from one sample in a study of blood T cell repertoires in COVID-19. Some clones are missing from TCRdb's copy, which holds only in-frame ones; the method was immunoSEQ multiplex PCR. This sample carries 230,000 or so clones, roughly 84% of them seen once, and the ten largest clones take 1.9%. Input material: peripheral blood. The receptor source for this set is a man between 35 and 55 years old with active or convalescent COVID-19. Each CDR3 is given with its conserved first and last residue. Each record gives: D gene, J gene, clone size, V gene, CDR3 protein, CDR3 DNA. The D gene is left open where the match is weak. Some rows have no size entry. The others give once, few or many, or a class for an expanded clone.

>-|TRBJ2-2|many|TRBV5-1
CASSLESGPGELFF
TGCGCCAGCAGCTTAGAAAGCGGTCCCGGGGAGCTGTTTTTT
>-|TRBJ2-1|-|TRBV19
CASSIDAATDYNEQFF
TGTGCCAGTAGTATAGATGCTGCGACAGACTACAATGAGCAGTTCTTC
>-|TRBJ1-1|-|TRBV14
CASSRYSGFGDTEAFF
TGTGCCAGCAGCCGCTATTCTGGATTCGGGGACACTGAAGCTTTCTTT
>-|TRBJ2-1|few|TRBV3-1/TRBV3-2
CASSPERSSYNEQFF
TGTGCCAGCAGCCCAGAGCGGTCCTCCTACAATGAGCAGTTCTTC
>TRBD1|TRBJ1-2|-|TRBV9
CASSSGQVYGYTF
TGTGCCAGCAGCTCAGGACAGGTCTATGGCTACACCTTC
>TRBD1|TRBJ1-2|-|TRBV19
CASSEGQTYGYTF
TGTGCCAGTAGTGAGGGACAGACCTATGGCTACACCTTC
>-|TRBJ2-1|few|TRBV5-1
CASSLSWGAHNEQFF
TGCGCCAGCAGCTTGTCGTGGGGAGCCCACAATGAGCAGTTCTTC
>TRBD1|TRBJ1-2|-|TRBV6-5
CASNTPGQGNYGYTF
TGTGCCAGCAACACTCCGGGACAGGGAAACTATGGCTACACCTTC
>TRBD1|TRBJ1-4|-|TRBV6-5
CASSSPGQGEEKLFF
TGTGCCAGCAGTAGCCCGGGACAGGGAGAAGAAAAACTGTTTTTT
>-|TRBJ2-7|-|TRBV7-2
CASSPDQGRSFYEQYF
TGTGCCAGCAGCCCCGACCAGGGCCGCAGCTTTTACGAGCAGTACTTC
>-|TRBJ1-2|once|TRBV9
CASSGGSFYGYTF
TGTGCCAGCAGCGGCGGATCCTTCTATGGCTACACCTTC
>TRBD2|TRBJ2-1|-|TRBV7-3
CASSLASLAGGPEQFF
TGTGCCAGCAGCTTAGCATCTCTAGCGGGAGGCCCTGAGCAGTTCTTC
>-|TRBJ2-5|-|TRBV2
CASSEPRAVDGETQYF
TGTGCCAGCAGTGAGCCCAGGGCGGTTGATGGAGAGACCCAGTACTTC
>TRBD2|TRBJ2-3|-|TRBV9
CASSPTSGTDTQYF
TGTGCCAGCAGCCCAACTAGCGGCACAGATACGCAGTATTTT
>TRBD2|TRBJ2-7|-|TRBV18
CASSPLAGGEQYF
TGTGCCAGCTCACCTCTAGCGGGGGGCGAGCAGTACTTC
>-|TRBJ1-1|few|TRBV29-1
CSVEEGRKNTEAFF
TGCAGCGTTGAGGAGGGTCGGAAGAACACTGAAGCTTTCTTT
>TRBD2|TRBJ2-3|-|TRBV5-6
CASANTGAGWADTQYF
TGTGCCAGCGCCAACACGGGAGCGGGATGGGCAGATACGCAGTATTTT
>-|TRBJ2-1|once|TRBV30
CAWSVLRGAEQFF
TGTGCCTGGAGTGTACTAAGGGGCGCTGAGCAGTTCTTC
>TRBD1|TRBJ1-3|-|TRBV5-1
CASSLDPGTDGNTIYF
TGCGCCAGCAGCTTGGATCCGGGGACAGATGGAAACACCATATATTTT
>-|TRBJ2-5|-|TRBV28
CASSLPRRGAETQYF
TGTGCCAGCAGTTTACCCCGCCGGGGGGCCGAGACCCAGTACTTC
>TRBD1|TRBJ1-1|-|TRBV3-1/TRBV3-2
CASSQPGGNTEAFF
TGTGCCAGCAGCCAACCAGGGGGGAACACTGAAGCTTTCTTT
>TRBD2|TRBJ2-1|-|TRBV3-1/TRBV3-2
CASSQAGGSGEQFF
TGTGCCAGCAGCCAAGCCGGGGGGTCTGGTGAGCAGTTCTTC
>TRBD2|TRBJ2-1|few|TRBV2
CASSRTSGNNEQFF
TGTGCCAGCAGTAGGACTAGCGGAAACAATGAGCAGTTCTTC
>-|TRBJ2-3|few|TRBV7-9
CASSHPSETGPGADTQYF
TGTGCCAGCAGCCATCCTTCAGAGACAGGCCCTGGTGCGGATACGCAGTATTTT
>-|TRBJ1-1|-|TRBV19
CASTGRENTEAFF
TGTGCCAGTACAGGCAGGGAGAACACTGAAGCTTTCTTT
>-|TRBJ1-2|-|TRBV5-1
CASSLDRASGYTF
TGCGCCAGCAGCTTGGACAGGGCGAGTGGCTACACCTTC
>-|TRBJ1-1|-|TRBV29-1
CSALGQGHTEAFF
TGCAGCGCATTGGGCCAGGGGCACACTGAAGCTTTCTTT
>TRBD1|TRBJ1-6|-|TRBV6-5
CASSYTWQGANSPLHF
TGTGCCAGCAGTTACACGTGGCAGGGGGCGAATTCACCCCTCCACTTT
>TRBD1|TRBJ1-4|-|TRBV27
CASSVRGDEKLFF
TGTGCCAGCAGTGTCAGGGGGGATGAAAAACTGTTTTTT
>TRBD1|TRBJ2-2|-|TRBV11-3
CASSLQGAGGELFF
TGTGCCAGCAGCCTACAGGGGGCCGGCGGGGAGCTGTTTTTT
>TRBD1|TRBJ1-2|-|TRBV4-1
CASSQGAGGPYGYTF
TGCGCCAGCAGCCAAGGGGCAGGGGGCCCCTATGGCTACACCTTC
>-|TRBJ2-6|-|TRBV7-9
CAREGDGRYSRAGANVLTF
TGTGCCAGGGAAGGGGATGGCAGGTACTCGCGAGCTGGGGCCAACGTCCTGACTTTC
>TRBD1|TRBJ2-2|-|TRBV27
CASSPTGGGGELFF
TGTGCCAGCAGCCCGACAGGGGGCGGCGGGGAGCTGTTTTTT
>TRBD1|TRBJ2-1|few|TRBV7-9
CASSLARAGGWNEQFF
TGTGCCAGCAGCTTAGCGAGGGCAGGGGGTTGGAATGAGCAGTTCTTC
>TRBD1|TRBJ1-3|few|TRBV18
CASSRGQGAGNTIYF
TGTGCCAGCTCACGAGGACAGGGGGCCGGAAACACCATATATTTT
>-|TRBJ1-6|-|TRBV2
CASRVREGVNSPLHF
TGTGCCAGCAGAGTCCGTGAGGGGGTCAACTCACCCCTCCACTTT
>TRBD1|TRBJ1-2|-|TRBV6-5
CASRKQGSANYGYTF
TGTGCCAGCAGAAAACAGGGGTCAGCTAACTATGGCTACACCTTC
>-|TRBJ2-2|-|TRBV9
CASGQQNTGELFF
TGTGCCAGCGGACAGCAGAACACCGGGGAGCTGTTTTTT
>-|TRBJ1-5|once|TRBV2
CASSAAGARQPQHF
TGTGCCAGCAGTGCGGCAGGGGCAAGGCAGCCCCAGCATTTT
>TRBD2|TRBJ2-3|-|TRBV3-1/TRBV3-2
CASSPMRGGTTDTQYF
TGTGCCAGCAGCCCTATGCGGGGGGGGACTACAGATACGCAGTATTTT
>-|TRBJ1-5|-|TRBV19
CASSIGARPQHF
TGTGCCAGTAGTATAGGAGCGCGGCCCCAGCATTTT
>-|TRBJ2-7|many|TRBV28
CASSFLSLRYTYEQYF
TGTGCCAGCAGTTTCCTCTCTCTGCGGTACACTTACGAGCAGTACTTC
>-|TRBJ2-5|-|TRBV7-9
CASSIWSVGEEETQYF
TGTGCCAGCTCAATTTGGTCGGTAGGGGAGGAAGAGACCCAGTACTTC
>-|TRBJ1-1|few|TRBV19
CASSIGRGPGEDTEAFF
TGTGCCAGTAGTATAGGGCGCGGGCCCGGGGAAGACACTGAAGCTTTCTTT
>TRBD2|TRBJ2-1|-|TRBV11-2
CASSWWEREGDNEQFF
TGTGCCAGCAGCTGGTGGGAGCGGGAGGGCGACAATGAGCAGTTCTTC
>TRBD2|TRBJ2-1|-|TRBV7-3
CASSLSAGGSYNEQFF
TGTGCCAGCAGCTTATCAGCGGGGGGTTCCTACAATGAGCAGTTCTTC
>-|TRBJ1-1|-|TRBV11-2
CASSLWQPNTEAFF
TGTGCCAGCAGCTTATGGCAACCGAACACTGAAGCTTTCTTT
>-|TRBJ2-1|-|TRBV6-1
CASSEMWGDYNEQFF
TGTGCCAGCAGTGAAATGTGGGGGGACTACAATGAGCAGTTCTTC
>TRBD1|TRBJ2-7|-|TRBV6-6
CASSYSGTGVSEQYF
TGTGCCAGCAGTTATTCCGGGACAGGGGTATCCGAGCAGTACTTC
>-|TRBJ1-1|-|TRBV24-1
CATSGAGGQDTEAFF
TGTGCCACCAGTGGAGCGGGGGGGCAGGACACTGAAGCTTTCTTT